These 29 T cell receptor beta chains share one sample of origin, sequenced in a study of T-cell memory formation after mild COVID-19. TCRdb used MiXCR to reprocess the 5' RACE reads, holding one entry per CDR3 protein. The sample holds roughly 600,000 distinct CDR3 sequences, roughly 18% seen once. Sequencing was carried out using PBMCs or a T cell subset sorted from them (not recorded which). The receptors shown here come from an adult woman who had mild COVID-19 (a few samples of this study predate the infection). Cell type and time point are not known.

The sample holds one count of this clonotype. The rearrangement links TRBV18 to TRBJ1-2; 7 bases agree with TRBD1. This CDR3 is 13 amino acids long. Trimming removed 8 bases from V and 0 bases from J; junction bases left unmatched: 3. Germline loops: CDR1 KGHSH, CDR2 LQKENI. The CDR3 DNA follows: TGTGCCAGCGCCGGACAGGCTAACTATGGCTACACCTTC. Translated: CASAGQANYGYTF.

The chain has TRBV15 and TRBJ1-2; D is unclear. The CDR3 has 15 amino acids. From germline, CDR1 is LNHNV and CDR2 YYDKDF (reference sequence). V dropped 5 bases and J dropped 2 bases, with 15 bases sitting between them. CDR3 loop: CATSPAHLENYGYTF. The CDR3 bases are TGTGCCACCAGCCCAGCCCACCTTGAAAACTATGGCTACACCTTC. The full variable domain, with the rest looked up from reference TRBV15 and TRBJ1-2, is DAMVIQNPRYQVTQFGKPVTLSCSQTLNHNVMYWYQQKSSQAPKLLFHYYDKDFNNEADTPDNFQSRRPNTSFCFLDIRSPGLGDTAMYLCATSPAHLENYGYTFGSGTRLTVV.

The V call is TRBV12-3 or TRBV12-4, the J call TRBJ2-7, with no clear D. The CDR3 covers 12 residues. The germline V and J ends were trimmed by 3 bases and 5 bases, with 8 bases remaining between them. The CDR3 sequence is CASSLWLNEQYF. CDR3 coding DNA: TGTGCCAGCAGTTTGTGGCTCAACGAGCAGTACTTC.

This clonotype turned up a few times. This chain's CDR3 is CASSRERPEKLFF. DNA for the CDR3: TGTGCCAGCAGCAGGGAGAGGCCTGAAAAACTGTTTTTT. The V gene is TRBV21-1, the J gene TRBJ1-4. TRBV21-1 is shown as a pseudogene. The CDR3 sequence is 13 residues long.

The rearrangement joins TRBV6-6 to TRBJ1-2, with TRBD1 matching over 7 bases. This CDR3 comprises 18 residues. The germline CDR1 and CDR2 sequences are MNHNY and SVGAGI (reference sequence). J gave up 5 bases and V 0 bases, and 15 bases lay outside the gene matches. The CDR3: CASSYSHNRIRGRYGYTF. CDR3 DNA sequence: TGTGCCAGCAGTTACTCCCACAACCGGATCAGGGGGAGATATGGCTACACCTTC.

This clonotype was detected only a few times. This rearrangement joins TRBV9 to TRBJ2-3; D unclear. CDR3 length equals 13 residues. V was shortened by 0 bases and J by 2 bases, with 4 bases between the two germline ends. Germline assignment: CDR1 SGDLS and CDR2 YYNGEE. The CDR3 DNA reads TGTGCCAGCAGCGTAGTCCCCACAGATACGCAGTATTTT. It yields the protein CASSVVPTDTQYF.

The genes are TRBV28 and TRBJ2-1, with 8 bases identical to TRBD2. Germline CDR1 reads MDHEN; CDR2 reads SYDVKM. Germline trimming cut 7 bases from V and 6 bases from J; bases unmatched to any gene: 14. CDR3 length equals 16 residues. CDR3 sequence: CASTEGGTRVVNEQFF. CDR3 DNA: TGTGCCAGCACCGAGGGAGGGACTAGGGTGGTCAATGAGCAGTTCTTC.

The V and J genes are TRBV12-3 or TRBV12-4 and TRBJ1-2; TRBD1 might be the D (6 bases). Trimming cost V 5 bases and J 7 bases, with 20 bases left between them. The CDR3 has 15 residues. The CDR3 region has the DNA TGTGCCAGCAGTCCCCGCCGGGACAAAAGGGGTGGCTACACCTTC. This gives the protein CASSPRRDKRGGYTF.

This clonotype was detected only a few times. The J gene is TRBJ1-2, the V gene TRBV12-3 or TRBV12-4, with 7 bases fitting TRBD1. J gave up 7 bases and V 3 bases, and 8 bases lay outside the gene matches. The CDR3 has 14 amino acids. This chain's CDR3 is CASSFPGGLSGYTF. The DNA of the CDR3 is TGTGCCAGCAGTTTCCCAGGGGGGTTGAGTGGCTACACCTTC.

The CDR3 coding sequence is TGTGCCAGCACCTTGACAGGGGGCGGGTATGGCTACACCTTC. Residues: CASTLTGGGYGYTF. V is TRBV12-3 or TRBV12-4 and J is TRBJ1-2; 10 bases are a match to TRBD1. V was clipped by 7 bases and J by 5 bases; unmatched bases: 7. There are 14 residues in the CDR3.

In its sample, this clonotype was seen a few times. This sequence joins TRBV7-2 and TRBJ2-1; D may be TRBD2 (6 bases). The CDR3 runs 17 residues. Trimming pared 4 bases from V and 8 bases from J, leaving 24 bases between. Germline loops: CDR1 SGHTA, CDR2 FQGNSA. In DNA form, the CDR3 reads TGTGCCAGCAGCTCTCCGGGGGAGACACCTGACCCCCATGAGCAGTTCTTC. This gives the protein CASSSPGETPDPHEQFF.

CDR3 sequence: CASSLWEGNTEAFF. The CDR3 bases are TGTGCCAGCAGTTTATGGGAAGGCAACACTGAAGCTTTCTTT. The chain carries TRBV12-3 or TRBV12-4 and TRBJ1-1; D call uncertain. The CDR3 is 14 amino acids. V dropped 2 bases and J dropped 2 bases, with 9 bases sitting between them.

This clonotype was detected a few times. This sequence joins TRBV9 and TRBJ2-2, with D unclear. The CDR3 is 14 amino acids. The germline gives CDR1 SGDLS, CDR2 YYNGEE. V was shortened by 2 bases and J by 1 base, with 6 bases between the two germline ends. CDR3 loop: CASSVTVNTGELFF. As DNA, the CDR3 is TGTGCCAGCAGCGTGACGGTGAACACCGGGGAGCTGTTTTTT.

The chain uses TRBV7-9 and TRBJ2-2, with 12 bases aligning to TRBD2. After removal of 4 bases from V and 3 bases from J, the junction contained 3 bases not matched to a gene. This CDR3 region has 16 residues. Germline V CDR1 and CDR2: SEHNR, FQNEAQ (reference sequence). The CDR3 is CASSSGTSGHTGELFF. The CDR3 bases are TGTGCCAGCAGCTCCGGGACTAGCGGGCACACCGGGGAGCTGTTTTTT.

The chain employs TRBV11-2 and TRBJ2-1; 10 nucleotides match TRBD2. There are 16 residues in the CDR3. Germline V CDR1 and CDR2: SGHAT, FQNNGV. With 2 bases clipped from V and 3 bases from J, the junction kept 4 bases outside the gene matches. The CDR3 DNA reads TGTGCCAGCAGCTTACTCACTAGCGGGAACTACAATGAGCAGTTCTTC. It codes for CASSLLTSGNYNEQFF.

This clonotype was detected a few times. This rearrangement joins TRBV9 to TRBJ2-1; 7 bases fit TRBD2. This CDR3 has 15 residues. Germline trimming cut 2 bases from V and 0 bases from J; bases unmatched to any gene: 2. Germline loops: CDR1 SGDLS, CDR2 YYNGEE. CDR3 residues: CASSVGGYSYNEQFF. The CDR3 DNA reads TGTGCCAGCAGCGTCGGGGGGTACTCCTACAATGAGCAGTTCTTC.

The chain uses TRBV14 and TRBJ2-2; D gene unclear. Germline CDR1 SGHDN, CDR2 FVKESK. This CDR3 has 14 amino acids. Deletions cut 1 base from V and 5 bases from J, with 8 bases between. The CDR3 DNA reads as TGTGCCAGCAGCCAAGCTACATCGACCGGGGAGCTGTTTTTT. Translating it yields CASSQATSTGELFF.

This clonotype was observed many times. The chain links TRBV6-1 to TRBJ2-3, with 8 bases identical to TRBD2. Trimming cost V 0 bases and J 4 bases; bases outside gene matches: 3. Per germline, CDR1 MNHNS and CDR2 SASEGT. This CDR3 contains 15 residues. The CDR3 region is CASSEASGGPDTQYF. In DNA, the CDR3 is TGTGCCAGCAGTGAAGCCTCGGGGGGGCCAGATACGCAGTATTTT.

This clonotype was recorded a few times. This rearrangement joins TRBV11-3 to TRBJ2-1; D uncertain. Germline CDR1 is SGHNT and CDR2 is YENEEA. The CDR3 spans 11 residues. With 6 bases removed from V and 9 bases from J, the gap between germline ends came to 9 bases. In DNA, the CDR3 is TGTGCCAGCAGGCAGACGGGTGAGCAGTTCTTC. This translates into CASRQTGEQFF.

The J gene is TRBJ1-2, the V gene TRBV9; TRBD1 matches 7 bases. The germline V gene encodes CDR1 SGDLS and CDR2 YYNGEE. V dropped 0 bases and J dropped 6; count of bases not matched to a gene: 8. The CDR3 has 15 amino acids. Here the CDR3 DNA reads TGTGCCAGCAGCGTAGACCGGACAGGAATTGATGGCTACACCTTC. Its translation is CASSVDRTGIDGYTF. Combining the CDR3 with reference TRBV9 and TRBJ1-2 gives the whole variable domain DSGVTQTPKHLITATGQRVTLRCSPRSGDLSVYWYQQSLDQGLQFLIQYYNGEERAKGNILERFSAQQFPDLHSELNLSSLELGDSALYFCASSVDRTGIDGYTFGSGTRLTVV.

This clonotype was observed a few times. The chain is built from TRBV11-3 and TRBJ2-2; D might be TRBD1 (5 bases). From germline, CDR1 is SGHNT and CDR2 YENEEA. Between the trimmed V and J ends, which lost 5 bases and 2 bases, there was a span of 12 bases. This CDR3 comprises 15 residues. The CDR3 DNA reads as TGTGCCAGCAGCCCTAGGACACTTAACACCGGGGAGCTGTTTTTT. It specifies CASSPRTLNTGELFF.

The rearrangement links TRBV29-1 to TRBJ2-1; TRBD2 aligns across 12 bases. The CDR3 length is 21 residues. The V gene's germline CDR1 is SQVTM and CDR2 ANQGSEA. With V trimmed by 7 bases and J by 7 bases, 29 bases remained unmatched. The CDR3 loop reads CSAYRALGLAGGRTQDNEQFF. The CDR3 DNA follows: TGCAGCGCCTACAGGGCCCTGGGACTAGCGGGTGGACGAACCCAGGATAATGAGCAGTTCTTC.

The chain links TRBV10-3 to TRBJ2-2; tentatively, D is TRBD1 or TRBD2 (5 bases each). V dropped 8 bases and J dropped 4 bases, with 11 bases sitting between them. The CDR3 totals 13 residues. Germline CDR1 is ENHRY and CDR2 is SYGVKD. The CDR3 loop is CAIEGESTGELFF. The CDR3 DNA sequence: TGTGCCATCGAAGGGGAGAGCACCGGGGAGCTGTTTTTT.

CDR3 protein: CASSRRSDNQPQHF. DNA for the CDR3: TGTGCCAGTAGTAGAAGGTCGGATAATCAGCCCCAGCATTTT. The chain recombines TRBV19 with TRBJ1-5; D gene uncertain. Trimming removed 4 bases at V and 4 bases at J, with 11 bases between. The CDR3 length is 14 residues. The germline CDR1 and CDR2 sequences are LNHDA and SQIVND (reference sequence).

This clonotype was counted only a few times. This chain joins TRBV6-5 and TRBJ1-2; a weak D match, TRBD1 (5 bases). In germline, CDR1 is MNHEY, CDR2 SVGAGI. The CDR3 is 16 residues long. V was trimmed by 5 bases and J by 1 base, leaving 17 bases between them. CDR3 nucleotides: TGTGCCAGCAGTCTCCTGGGGGGAGAGCTTAACTATGGCTACACCTTC. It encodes CASSLLGGELNYGYTF.

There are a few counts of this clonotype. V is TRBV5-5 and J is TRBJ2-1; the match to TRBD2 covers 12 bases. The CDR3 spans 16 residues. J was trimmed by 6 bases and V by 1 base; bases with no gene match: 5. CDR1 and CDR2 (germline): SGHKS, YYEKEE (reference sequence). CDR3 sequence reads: CASSLSLAGGFNEQFF. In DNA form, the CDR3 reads TGTGCCAGCAGCTTGAGCCTAGCGGGAGGGTTCAATGAGCAGTTCTTC.

CDR3 amino acids: CASTWGGTYEQYF. CDR3 nucleotide sequence: TGTGCCAGCACTTGGGGGGGTACCTACGAGCAGTACTTC. V and J are TRBV28 and TRBJ2-7; TRBD2 matches 7 bases. The CDR3 has 13 residues. Germline V CDR1 and CDR2: MDHEN, SYDVKM. Trimming at V came to 7 bases and at J to 2 bases, leaving 5 bases not matched to a gene.

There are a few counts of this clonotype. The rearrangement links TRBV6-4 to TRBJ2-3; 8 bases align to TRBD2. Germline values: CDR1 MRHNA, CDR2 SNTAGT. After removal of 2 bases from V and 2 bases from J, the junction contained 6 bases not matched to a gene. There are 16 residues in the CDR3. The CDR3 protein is CASSDRSGKDTDTQYF. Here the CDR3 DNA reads TGTGCCAGCAGTGACCGTAGCGGGAAGGACACAGATACGCAGTATTTT.

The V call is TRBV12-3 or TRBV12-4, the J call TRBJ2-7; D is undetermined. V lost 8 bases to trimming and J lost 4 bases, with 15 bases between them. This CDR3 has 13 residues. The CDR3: CASGPALQYEQYF. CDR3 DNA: TGTGCCAGCGGTCCCGCCCTCCAGTACGAGCAGTACTTC.